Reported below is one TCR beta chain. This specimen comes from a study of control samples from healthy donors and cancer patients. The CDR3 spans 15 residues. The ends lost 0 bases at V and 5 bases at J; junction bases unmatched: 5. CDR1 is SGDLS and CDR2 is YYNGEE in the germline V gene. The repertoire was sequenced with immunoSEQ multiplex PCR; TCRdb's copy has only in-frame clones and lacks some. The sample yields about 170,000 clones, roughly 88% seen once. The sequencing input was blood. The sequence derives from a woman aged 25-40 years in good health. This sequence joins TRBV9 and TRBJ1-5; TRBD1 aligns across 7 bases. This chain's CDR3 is CASSVEGQGDQPQHF. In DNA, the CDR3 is TGTGCCAGCAGCGTAGAGGGTCAGGGGGATCAGCCCCAGCATTTT. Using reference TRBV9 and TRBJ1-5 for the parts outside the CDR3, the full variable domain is DSGVTQTPKHLITATGQRVTLRCSPRSGDLSVYWYQQSLDQGLQFLIQYYNGEERAKGNILERFSAQQFPDLHSELNLSSLELGDSALYFCASSVEGQGDQPQHFGDGTRLSIL.